This T cell receptor beta chain was documented in a study of human T cells and chemical hapten exposure. The overall study: Alopecia areata, totalis and universalis patients, mostly female, were included.

Authors' analysis steps: Sample-level TCR yields exhibited a median of approximately 96,000, with a range of roughly 23,224 to 700,000. From the RACE reads, TCRdb called clonotypes with MiXCR, one entry per CDR3 protein. The V and J calls and clone size come from TCRdb's table, not from the authors' own analysis. The sample holds approximately 84,000 distinct CDR3 sequences, around a tenth seen once. The time point denotes: patch test 2, 6 weeks after DPC sensitization. Treatment described: therapeutic diphenylcyclopropenone sensitization with weekly scalp DPC. Samples of blood were obtained prior to the application of each patch test. This clonotype has at least ten counts. The sequence came from a man between 18 and 35 years old with alopecia areata. Some clones in this sample may be carry-over from other donors' samples. The source was whole blood, collected in connection with sensitization to the hapten diphenylcyclopropenone (DPC).

The CDR3 spells CSGRHPGYNEQFF. The CDR3, as DNA: TGCAGCGGAAGGCACCCCGGCTACAATGAGCAGTTCTTC. This sequence joins TRBV29-1 and TRBJ2-1; D gene ambiguous. Trimming shortened V by 7 bases and J by 3 bases, and 13 bases separated the two germline ends. Germline CDR1 SQVTM, CDR2 ANQGSEA. This CDR3 is built from 13 residues.